A selection of T cell receptor beta chains follows, all from one sample in a study of T cell changes during pregnancy in multiple sclerosis. TCRdb keeps only in-frame clones here, not all; method: immunoSEQ multiplex PCR. The sample holds approximately 50,000 clones, over 80% seen once. The material sequenced was CD4+ T cells from peripheral blood mononuclear cells, taken in the third trimester of pregnancy. The receptors derive from a female donor with multiple sclerosis, enrolled in a pregnancy study. The CDR3 runs from the conserved cysteine through the conserved F or W. D genes are given only for firm matches.

CDR3 length	J gene	V gene	D gene	CDR3 protein	CDR3 DNA
15	TRBJ1-5	TRBV9	TRBD1	CASSPGQNSNQPQHF	TGTGCCAGCAGCCCGGGACAGAATAGCAATCAGCCCCAGCATTTT
12	TRBJ2-1	TRBV2	NA	CASRRDYNEQFF	TGTGCCAGCAGGAGGGACTACAATGAGCAGTTCTTC
13	TRBJ1-5	TRBV2	TRBD1	CASSGDRDRPQHF	TGTGCCAGCAGTGGGGACAGGGATCGGCCCCAGCATTTT
13	TRBJ2-5	TRBV5-1	NA	CASSLQLGETQYF	TGCGCCAGCAGCTTGCAACTAGGGGAGACCCAGTACTTC
12	TRBJ2-1	TRBV29-1	NA	CSVDNGRNEQFF	TGCAGCGTTGATAATGGCCGAAATGAGCAGTTCTTC
15	TRBJ1-2	TRBV5-6	NA	CASSLVAGASYGYTF	TGTGCCAGCAGCTTGGTCGCGGGGGCTAGTTATGGCTACACCTTC
17	TRBJ2-1	TRBV2	TRBD2	CASSRLAGGYGYNEQFF	TGTGCCAGCAGTAGACTAGCGGGAGGGTATGGCTACAATGAGCAGTTCTTC
14	TRBJ1-5	TRBV25-1	NA	CASSEYGGDQPQHF	TGTGCCAGCAGTGAATATGGAGGAGACCAGCCCCAGCATTTT
16	TRBJ2-5	TRBV30	TRBD1	CAWSGGTGGLWETQYF	TGTGCCTGGAGTGGCGGGACAGGGGGTCTATGGGAGACCCAGTACTTC
15	TRBJ2-3	TRBV5-4	TRBD1	CASSHPGQGKDTQYF	TGTGCCAGCAGTCACCCGGGACAGGGTAAAGATACGCAGTATTTT